The 22 T cell receptor beta chains reported below all come from one sample, sequenced in a study of T cell repertoires in cytomegalovirus infection. TCRdb analysed the reads with MiXCR anew, one entry per CDR3 protein. This table has around 900,000 distinct CDR3 sequences, roughly 30% appearing once. These receptors have no known antigen. The input for sequencing was cultured CD8+ T cells from PBMCs, taken from culture after CMV antigen stimulation. Receptor source: a human donor in good health (CMV status not recorded). Some clones in this sample may be carry-over from other donors' samples.

This clonotype showed up many times. The chain uses TRBV4-2 and TRBJ2-2; 7 bases map to TRBD1. The CDR3 consists of 15 residues. V lost 0 bases to trimming and J lost 4 bases; unmatched junction nucleotides: 2. Germline CDR1 is LGHNA and CDR2 is YNFKEQ. DNA for the CDR3: TGTGCCAGCAGCCAAGAGACAGGGCTCACCGGGGAGCTGTTTTTT. It translates to CASSQETGLTGELFF.

A word on this clonotype: This could be a read error, since a much larger clone is one nucleotide away. Here the CDR3 DNA reads TGTGTCAGCAGCCCTCTGACAGGGTTGGAGAATGAGCAGTTCTTC. Translating gives CVSSPLTGLENEQFF. The rearrangement links TRBV7-6 to TRBJ2-1; 7 nucleotides agree with TRBD1. This CDR3 comprises 15 residues. The germline CDR1 and CDR2 sequences are SGHVS and FNYEAQ.

V usage is TRBV4-3 and J usage is TRBJ2-7; D uncertain. The CDR3 has 14 amino acids. In germline, CDR1 is LGHNA, CDR2 YSLEER. CDR3 nucleotide sequence: TGCGCCAGCAGCCAAGAGGACGGACCCTATGAGCAGTACGTC. This sequence encodes CASSQEDGPYEQYV.

The J gene is TRBJ2-7, the V gene TRBV20-1, with D tentatively TRBD2 (5 bases). Germline CDR1 DFQATT, CDR2 SNEGSKA (reference sequence). Trimming cost V 0 bases and J 3 bases, with 9 bases left between them. The CDR3 is made up of 13 amino acids. CDR3 sequence reads: CSARDILVYEQYV. DNA for the CDR3: TGCAGTGCTAGAGATATACTAGTCTACGAGCAGTACGTC.

This chain links TRBV6-1 with TRBJ2-7, with D tentatively TRBD1 or TRBD2 (6 bases each). Germline CDR1 reads MNHNS; CDR2 reads SASEGT. This CDR3 region has 15 residues. Trimming removed 4 bases at V and 0 bases at J, with 13 bases between. The CDR3, as DNA: TGTGCCAGCAGTGGGGCGGGACAAAGCTCCTACGAGCAGTACTTC. Translating it yields CASSGAGQSSYEQYF.

CDR3 loop: CASSFRDRFLTGELFF. The CDR3 bases are TGTGCCAGCAGTTTTCGGGACAGGTTTCTCACCGGGGAGCTGTTTTTT. The chain couples TRBV2 to TRBJ2-2, with 8 bases aligning to TRBD1. The trim removed 5 bases at V and 4 bases at J, leaving 9 bases unmatched. Germline V gene data show CDR1 as SNHLY and CDR2 as FYNNEI. The CDR3 loop spans 16 amino acids. Full variable domain (outside the CDR3, taken from reference TRBV2 and TRBJ2-2): EPEVTQTPSHQVTQMGQEVILRCVPISNHLYFYWYRQILGQKVEFLVSFYNNEISEKSEIFDDQFSVERPDGSNFTLKIRSTKLEDSAMYFCASSFRDRFLTGELFFGEGSRLTVL.

This clonotype appeared a few times. The chain couples TRBV27 to TRBJ1-2; D gene unclear. Germline lookup yields CDR1 MNHEY and CDR2 SMNVEV (reference sequence). Trimming cost V 6 bases and J 0 bases, with 17 bases left between them. The length of the CDR3 is 16 residues. The CDR3 DNA is TGTGCCAGCAGAGGAATCGTGGACGCAGCTAACTATGGCTACACCTTC. Protein sequence: CASRGIVDAANYGYTF.

At least ten counts were recorded for this clonotype. For the CDR3, the DNA is TGTGCCAGCAGCTACCCGGGACAGGGTGCCAAAAACATTCAGTACTTC. It translates to CASSYPGQGAKNIQYF. This chain links TRBV7-2 with TRBJ2-4; TRBD1 matches at 9 bases. Trimming at V came to 4 bases and at J to 1 base, leaving 5 bases not matched to a gene. Germline V gene sequence: CDR1 SGHTA, CDR2 FQGNSA. The CDR3 totals 16 residues. Looking up the rest from reference TRBV7-2 and TRBJ2-4 gives the full variable domain: GAGVSQSPSNKVTEKGKDVELRCDPISGHTALYWYRQSLGQGLEFLIYFQGNSAPDKSGLPSDRFSAERTGGSVSTLTIQRTQQEDSAVYLCASSYPGQGAKNIQYFGAGTRLSVL.

This clonotype came up many times. This chain links TRBV20-1 with TRBJ1-6; 7 nucleotides line up with TRBD1. Germline V gives CDR1 DFQATT, CDR2 SNEGSKA (reference sequence). V lost 4 bases and J lost 1; bases outside the gene matches: 4. The CDR3 length is 15 residues. DNA of the CDR3: TGCAGTGCTAAGAAACAGGGGTCCTATAATTCACCCCTCCACTTT. Translating gives CSAKKQGSYNSPLHF.

In its sample, this clonotype was seen many times. The rearrangement uses TRBV7-3 and TRBJ2-2; D remains ambiguous. The CDR3 contains 13 residues. V lost 5 bases to trimming and J lost 4 bases, with 8 bases between them. Germline CDR1 reads SGHTA; CDR2 reads FQGTGA. The CDR3 coding sequence is TGTGCCAGCAGCCAGGAACCCACCGGGGAGCTGTTTTTT. It encodes CASSQEPTGELFF.

The V and J genes are TRBV4-3 and TRBJ2-2; D could derive from TRBD1 or TRBD2 (6 bases each). Trimming cost V 3 bases and J 6 bases, with 20 bases left between them. Germline V gene sequence: CDR1 LGHNA, CDR2 YSLEER. This CDR3 region has 17 residues. The CDR3 is CASSHPIEGGSPGELFF. CDR3 DNA: TGCGCCAGCAGCCACCCCATCGAGGGGGGTTCCCCCGGGGAGCTGTTTTTT.

This clonotype turned up a few times. The chain joins TRBV20-1 to TRBJ1-2, with D unclear. This CDR3 spans 14 amino acids. Germline CDR1 and CDR2: DFQATT and SNEGSKA (reference sequence). The V and J ends lost 0 bases and 4 bases respectively, with 12 bases between them. The CDR3 bases are TGCAGTGCTAGAGACATGGCCAAGGGCTATGGCTACACCTTC. It translates to CSARDMAKGYGYTF.

The gene calls are TRBV11-1 and TRBJ1-6; maybe TRBD1 (5 bases). Germline values: CDR1 SGHAT, CDR2 FQDESV (reference sequence). The CDR3 sequence is 16 residues long. V gave up 4 bases and J gave up 4 bases, with 14 bases separating them. The CDR3 is CASSSGRGRYNSPLHF. In DNA, the CDR3 is TGTGCCAGCAGCTCCGGGAGGGGTCGTTATAATTCACCCCTCCACTTT.

This clonotype has ten or more counts. The chain uses TRBV7-9 and TRBJ1-4, with D tentatively TRBD1 (6 bases). Germline V lookup: CDR1 SEHNR, CDR2 FQNEAQ (reference sequence). The V gene lost 5 bases and the J gene lost 7 bases, with 20 bases spanning the gap. The CDR3 is made up of 16 amino acids. CDR3 sequence: CASSPRARTEGEKLFF. CDR3 DNA: TGTGCCAGCAGCCCAAGGGCTAGGACAGAAGGTGAAAAACTGTTTTTT.

This clonotype was recorded at least ten times. The chain has TRBV7-8 and TRBJ1-5; D might be TRBD1 (6 bases). Germline CDR1 SGHVS, CDR2 FQNEAQ. V shed 6 bases and J shed 1 base, with 10 bases lying between them. The CDR3 loop spans 14 amino acids. The CDR3 protein is CASSPDRSNQPQHF. The DNA of the CDR3 is TGTGCCAGCAGTCCCGACAGGAGCAATCAGCCCCAGCATTTT.

The CDR3 region is CASSQRTGGNEKLFF. The CDR3 nucleotides read TGCGCCAGCAGCCAACGTACAGGGGGAAATGAAAAACTGTTTTTT. This rearrangement joins TRBV4-3 to TRBJ1-4; TRBD1 aligns across 8 bases. The CDR3 length is 15 residues. CDR1 and CDR2 from the germline V gene are LGHNA and YSLEER. Germline trimming cut 2 bases from V and 5 bases from J; bases unmatched to any gene: 4.

This clonotype was counted once. This chain uses TRBV29-1 with TRBJ2-1; either TRBD1 or TRBD2 may supply D (5 bases each). The CDR3 has 12 residues. Per germline, CDR1 SQVTM and CDR2 ANQGSEA. The V gene lost 6 bases and the J gene lost 2 bases, with 8 bases spanning the gap. The CDR3 reads CSVGVPYNEQFF. CDR3 sequence (DNA): TGCAGCGTGGGGGTCCCCTACAATGAGCAGTTCTTC.

The chain uses TRBV6-2 or TRBV6-3 and TRBJ2-7; TRBD1 aligns across 8 bases. CDR3 size: 11 residues. The V segment lost 7 bases and the J segment 6 bases; nucleotides outside the gene matches: 2. CDR1 is MNHEY and CDR2 is SVGEGT in the germline V gene. This CDR3 reads CASTGGFEQYV. For the CDR3, the DNA is TGTGCCAGCACAGGGGGCTTCGAGCAGTACGTC.

The chain links TRBV6-2 or TRBV6-3 to TRBJ1-5; no definite D call. V lost 5 bases to trimming and J lost 1 base, with 9 bases between them. This CDR3 is built from 14 residues. Per the germline V gene, CDR1 is MNHEY and CDR2 is SVGEGT. The CDR3 DNA reads TGTGCCAGCAGTCCCCAGATAAGCAATCAGCCCCAGCATTTT. Translation: CASSPQISNQPQHF.

This clonotype was seen only a few times. This may be a read error: a much more frequent sequence differs by one nucleotide. This chain connects TRBV7-9 to TRBJ1-2; D not resolved. V was trimmed by 7 bases and J by 0 bases, leaving 9 bases between them. This CDR3 comprises 13 residues. Germline CDR1 is SEHNR and CDR2 is FQNEAQ (reference sequence). CDR3 region: CASTRGANYGYTF. The CDR3 DNA is TGTGCCAGCACCCGGGGAGCTAACTATGGCTACACCTTC.

The genes are TRBV5-8 and TRBJ2-6; D is perhaps TRBD2 (6 bases). CDR3 length: 16 amino acids. The germline CDR1 and CDR2 sequences are SGHTS and YDEGEE. Trimming cost V 4 bases and J 0 bases, with 11 bases left between them. CDR3 sequence (DNA): TGTGCCAGCAGCCCGGAGGGTGGCTCTGGGGCCAACGTCCTGACTTTC. Translated: CASSPEGGSGANVLTF.

This clonotype showed up just a few times. The V gene is TRBV6-6, the J gene TRBJ1-1, with a tentative D call TRBD1 (6 bases). CDR3 length: 15 amino acids. From germline, CDR1 is MNHNY and CDR2 SVGAGI (reference sequence). The ends were cut back, 2 bases at V and 3 bases at J, with 13 bases in the middle. This CDR3 reads CASSYNGDIYTEAFF. The DNA of the CDR3 is TGTGCCAGCAGTTACAACGGGGACATCTACACTGAAGCTTTCTTT.